The TCR beta chain under discussion was sequenced for a study of shared clonotypes between healthy human individuals. About this clone: The same CDR3 also results from other DNA sequences found in this sample.

The CDR3 has 14 residues. Germline assignment: CDR1 SGHNT and CDR2 YYREEE (reference sequence). The V and J ends lost 0 bases and 2 bases respectively, with 8 bases between them. Some clones are missing from TCRdb's copy, which holds only in-frame ones; the method was immunoSEQ multiplex PCR. The top ten hold about 10% of the sample, which has approximately 340,000 clones, around four fifths seen once. This receptor was obtained from a young man in good health. Sequencing was carried out using memory CD4+ T cells sorted from blood. Subset defined: CD45RA-negative fraction. V and J are TRBV5-4 and TRBJ2-5; TRBD1 is a possible D gene (5 bases). The CDR3 spells CASSLGQTQETQYF. The DNA of the CDR3 is TGTGCCAGCAGCTTGGGACAGACGCAAGAGACCCAGTACTTC. Complete variable domain (other parts from reference TRBV5-4 and TRBJ2-5): ETGVTQSPTHLIKTRGQQVTLRCSSQSGHNTVSWYQQALGQGPQFIFQYYREEENGRGNFPPRFSGLQFPNYSSELNVNALELDDSALYLCASSLGQTQETQYFGPGTRLLVL.